The clone carrying this T cell receptor beta chain was observed a handful of times. The antigen is undetermined. The authors split each subset's genomic DNA evenly across several immunoSEQ plates. Libraries were prepared by immunoSEQ multiplex PCR; TCRdb keeps only in-frame clonotypes and omits some of them. The top ten hold about 1.5% of the sample, which has 980,000 or so clones, more than 75% seen once. This record comes from a study of shared clonotypes between healthy human individuals. Turning to the study itself: CD4 naive and CD4 memory each took three plates per donor, while CD8 naive took two and CD8 memory one. Study-level points and caveats: Clonotype sharing across a few donors was observed for about 4.8% of naive CD4 clonotypes. Non-shared clonotypes had lower generation probabilities than clonotypes shared by all four sorted-subset donors.

The sequenced sample was memory CD4+ T cells sorted from blood. As for subset: CD45RA-negative fraction. This sequence was found in a man between 18 and 29 years old in good health.

CDR3 in DNA: TGTGCCAGCACAGGGGTTACCTACGAGCAGTACTTC. Translated: CASTGVTYEQYF. This chain joins TRBV5-6 and TRBJ2-7; D might be TRBD1 (6 bases). Between the trimmed V and J ends, which lost 6 bases and 2 bases, there was a span of 9 bases. The germline CDR1 and CDR2 sequences are SGHDT and YYEEEE. CDR3 length: 12 residues.